The 20 T cell receptor beta chains below all came from one sample that was sequenced in a study of CD8 T cells in ankylosing spondylitis. In TCRdb, the 5' RACE reads were re-called with MiXCR into one record per CDR3 protein. This sample has some 52,000 distinct CDR3 sequences; 7.4% occur once, and the top ten carry about 8.5%. Sequenced sample: blood, either unsorted or a sorted T cell fraction (not recorded which). Receptor source: a female donor with ankylosing spondylitis or in good health (not recorded which).

This clonotype was seen repeatedly, ten times or more. V and J are TRBV5-5 and TRBJ1-5; D is undetermined. The V end was cut by 1 base, the J end by 6 bases, with 11 bases between. The CDR3 runs 14 residues. Germline CDR1 and CDR2: SGHKS and YYEKEE (reference sequence). The CDR3 here is CASSLRVVGQPQHF. The CDR3 DNA reads as TGTGCCAGCAGCTTGCGGGTGGTTGGTCAGCCCCAGCATTTT.

This clonotype was seen a few times. CDR3 DNA sequence: TGCAGTGCTAGAGACTCGAGTAGCGCAGATACGCAGTATTTT. As protein: CSARDSSSADTQYF. J is TRBJ2-3 and V is TRBV20-1; D might be TRBD2 (5 bases). The CDR3 has 14 residues. V was clipped by 0 bases and J by 4 bases, with 11 bases between them. CDR1 is DFQATT, CDR2 SNEGSKA, per germline (reference sequence).

This clonotype was counted ten times or more. V gene TRBV12-3 or TRBV12-4 combines with J gene TRBJ1-6; D may be TRBD1 (5 bases). The V end lost 8 bases, the J end lost 7 bases, and 9 bases lay between the germline ends. The CDR3 is 12 residues long. CDR3 sequence (DNA): TGTGCCAGCGGACGGGGGAATTCACCCCTCCACTTT. It yields the protein CASGRGNSPLHF.

This clonotype was counted many times. The genes are TRBV5-6 and TRBJ2-7; 9 bases match TRBD2. The CDR3 length is 18 residues. V dropped 1 base and J dropped 3; count of bases not matched to a gene: 14. CDR1 and CDR2 from the germline V gene are SGHDT and YYEEEE. CDR3 DNA sequence: TGTGCCAGCAGCTTGCGGCTTTCGCGCGGGGGGGAGGTCTACGAGCAGTACGTC. Amino acids: CASSLRLSRGGEVYEQYV.

This clonotype appeared many times. This chain uses TRBV27 with TRBJ2-7; possibly TRBD1 for D (5 bases). From germline, CDR1 is MNHEY and CDR2 SMNVEV (reference sequence). The V end lost 2 bases, the J end lost 4 bases, and 9 bases lay between the germline ends. The length of the CDR3 is 13 residues. The CDR3 loop reads CASSLRTQYEQYF. CDR3 nucleotide sequence: TGTGCCAGCAGTTTAAGGACACAATACGAGCAGTACTTC.

There are many counts of this clonotype. The gene calls are TRBV6-2 or TRBV6-3 and TRBJ2-3; 11 nucleotides match TRBD2. The V segment lost 2 bases and the J segment 4 bases; nucleotides outside the gene matches: 5. The germline gives CDR1 MNHEY, CDR2 SVGEGT. CDR3 length: 16 residues. This chain's CDR3 is CASSYETSGGSDTQYF. The CDR3 bases are TGTGCCAGCAGTTACGAAACTAGCGGGGGCTCAGATACGCAGTATTTT.

This clonotype was counted many times. This rearrangement joins TRBV5-1 to TRBJ2-1; TRBD2 might be the D (6 bases). Germline lookup yields CDR1 SGHRS and CDR2 YFSETQ. This CDR3 is built from 15 residues. Trimming cost V 4 bases and J 2 bases, with 13 bases left between them. DNA for the CDR3: TGCGCCAGCAGCGAAACTAGCCAGGCCTACAATGAGCAGTTCTTC. It encodes CASSETSQAYNEQFF.

Many counts were recorded for this clonotype. This rearrangement joins TRBV7-9 to TRBJ1-6; D might be TRBD1 (6 bases). The germline V gene encodes CDR1 SEHNR and CDR2 FQNEAQ (reference sequence). V lost 5 bases and J 6 bases, leaving 14 bases between the germline ends. The CDR3 totals 15 residues. CDR3 protein: CASSIPGHLNSPLHF. The DNA of the CDR3 is TGTGCCAGCAGCATCCCGGGACACCTTAATTCACCCCTCCACTTT.

In this sample, this clonotype turned up many times. This sequence joins TRBV5-5 and TRBJ2-3, with TRBD1 matching over 9 bases. CDR3 length equals 15 residues. After removal of 4 bases from V and 4 bases from J, the junction contained 7 bases not matched to a gene. Looked up from germline, CDR1 is SGHKS and CDR2 is YYEKEE (reference sequence). This CDR3 reads CASSQWDRVSDTQYF. CDR3 nucleotide sequence: TGTGCCAGCAGCCAATGGGACAGGGTATCAGATACGCAGTATTTT.

Many counts were recorded for this clonotype. The chain couples TRBV12-3 or TRBV12-4 to TRBJ2-2; 10 nucleotides line up with TRBD1. V was pared by 3 bases and J by 6 bases, with 4 bases of the junction left unmatched. CDR3 length: 15 amino acids. The CDR3 loop reads CASSFRTGGSGELFF. In DNA, the CDR3 is TGTGCCAGCAGTTTTCGGACAGGGGGGTCCGGGGAGCTGTTTTTT.

The chain employs TRBV9 and TRBJ2-1; TRBD2 agrees at 8 bases. V was clipped by 4 bases and J by 8 bases; unmatched bases: 14. Germline CDR1 is SGDLS and CDR2 is YYNGEE. CDR3 size: 16 residues. CDR3 protein: CASSPTGTSIYDEQFF. Written as DNA, the CDR3 is TGTGCCAGCAGCCCTACCGGGACTAGTATTTACGATGAGCAGTTCTTC.

This clonotype was counted at least ten times. The chain links TRBV5-6 to TRBJ1-2; 7 bases fit TRBD1. In germline, CDR1 is SGHDT, CDR2 YYEEEE. The CDR3 is made up of 12 amino acids. V lost 0 bases, J lost 9 bases, and 2 bases stayed unmatched. DNA of the CDR3: TGTGCCAGCAGCTTGGCGACAGGGAGCTACACCTTC. It yields the protein CASSLATGSYTF.

CDR3 bases: TGTGCCAGCAGCCCCTGGCTCAGCCGCCTTTACGAGCAGTACTTC. Encoded protein: CASSPWLSRLYEQYF. The chain links TRBV4-2 to TRBJ2-7, with D unresolved. Germline CDR1 is LGHNA and CDR2 is YNFKEQ. V was pared by 4 bases and J by 4 bases, with 17 bases between. The CDR3 is 15 residues long.

This clonotype was seen ten or more times. The rearrangement joins TRBV5-1 to TRBJ1-4; tentatively, D is TRBD1 (6 bases). With 4 bases removed from V and 7 bases from J, the gap between germline ends came to 14 bases. The CDR3 is 14 residues long. Germline V gene lookup returns CDR1 SGHRS and CDR2 YFSETQ. CDR3 DNA: TGCGCCAGCAGCGGGACACTCCGGGGTGAAAAACTGTTTTTT. Translated: CASSGTLRGEKLFF.

This clonotype was recorded many times. The rearrangement uses TRBV20-1 and TRBJ1-1; 12 bases agree with TRBD1. CDR3 length: 15 residues. V shed 5 bases, J shed 6 bases, and the junction held 10 bases outside the gene matches. The V gene's germline CDR1 is DFQATT and CDR2 SNEGSKA (reference sequence). The CDR3 DNA reads as TGCAGTGCTGTTTGGGACAGGGGGCTGAGGTCTGAAGCTTTCTTT. Translating gives CSAVWDRGLRSEAFF.

This clonotype came up many times. V is TRBV7-8 and J is TRBJ1-1; unclear D gene. Germline V gene lookup returns CDR1 SGHVS and CDR2 FQNEAQ. V gave up 2 bases and J gave up 4 bases, with 8 bases separating them. The CDR3 extends over 13 amino acids. Here the CDR3 reads CASSLMSTTEAFF. In DNA, the CDR3 is TGTGCCAGCAGCTTAATGTCGACCACTGAAGCTTTCTTT.

This clonotype has ten or more counts. V is TRBV12-5 and J is TRBJ2-2, with 7 bases lining up with TRBD2. J lost 5 bases, V lost 3 bases, and 9 bases had no gene match. The CDR3 extends over 16 amino acids. Germline V CDR1 and CDR2: LGHNT, FRNRAP. The DNA of the CDR3 is TGTGCTAGTGGTTTAACCCTCGGGAGGCTAACCGGGGAGCTGTTTTTT. Translated: CASGLTLGRLTGELFF.

This clonotype occurred many times. CDR3 nucleotides: TGCAGCGCTCGAGTGGGACAGGAAAAACTGTTTTTT. It translates to CSARVGQEKLFF. The genes are TRBV29-1 and TRBJ1-4; 7 nucleotides agree with TRBD1. The CDR3 length is 12 residues. The germline V gene has CDR1 SQVTM and CDR2 ANQGSEA. V gave up 7 bases and J gave up 8 bases; unmatched junction bases: 7. Supplemented by reference TRBV29-1 and TRBJ1-4, the full variable domain reads SAVISQKPSRDICQRGTSLTIQCQVDSQVTMMFWYRQQPGQSLTLIATANQGSEATYESGFVIDKFPISRPNLTFSTLTVSNMSPEDSSIYLCSARVGQEKLFFGSGTQLSVL.

This clonotype was seen ten or more times. The chain carries TRBV20-1 and TRBJ2-5; D gene uncertain. Germline CDR1 reads DFQATT; CDR2 reads SNEGSKA (reference sequence). Between the trimmed V and J ends, which lost 3 bases and 1 base, there was a span of 9 bases. The CDR3 length is 13 residues. The CDR3 bases are TGCAGTGCTAGGGAGAGTTTCCAAGAGACCCAGTACTTC. This sequence encodes CSARESFQETQYF.

This clonotype was found many times. The chain carries TRBV20-1 and TRBJ2-6; 8 bases agree with TRBD1. The CDR3 has 15 amino acids. V was pared by 5 bases and J by 4 bases, with 7 bases of the junction left unmatched. Germline V gene lookup returns CDR1 DFQATT and CDR2 SNEGSKA (reference sequence). The CDR3 sequence is CSAFAGGGGANVLTF. CDR3 nucleotide sequence: TGCAGTGCTTTTGCAGGGGGCGGAGGGGCCAACGTCCTGACTTTC.